This note documents a single T cell receptor beta chain sequence. The antigen is unknown. Unique molecular identifiers featured in how the TCRbeta library was prepared. One entry per CDR3 protein, called by TCRdb with MiXCR from the PCR reads. The table includes about 580,000 distinct CDR3 sequences, roughly 23% detected once. Trimming at V came to 2 bases and at J to 12 bases, leaving 6 bases not matched to a gene. CDR1 MDHEN and CDR2 SYDVKM come from the germline V gene. CDR3 length: 14 amino acids. The data were obtained in a study of T-cell reconstitution after alpha-beta-depleted transplantation in children. Overall study results and limits: In patients about two months after transplant, alpha-beta T cells reportedly arose from several hundred expanded graft clones. It was surviving recipient T cells and thymic progenitors that gave some patients high TCRbeta diversity at day 60. T-cell counts and diversity at one year following transplant were attributed mainly to newly produced T cells.

The chain links TRBV28 to TRBJ1-6; TRBD1 aligns across 8 bases. This sequence was found in a boy younger than two who had a stem cell transplant for acute myeloid leukemia, so the T cells may come from the graft donor. Sequencing used PBMCs, mostly from graft donor cells, obtained 360 days after TCRalphabeta/CD19-depleted stem cell transplant. The CDR3 DNA follows: TGTGCCAGCAGTTTAGATCGGACAGGGCGACCCCTCCACTTT. It specifies CASSLDRTGRPLHF.